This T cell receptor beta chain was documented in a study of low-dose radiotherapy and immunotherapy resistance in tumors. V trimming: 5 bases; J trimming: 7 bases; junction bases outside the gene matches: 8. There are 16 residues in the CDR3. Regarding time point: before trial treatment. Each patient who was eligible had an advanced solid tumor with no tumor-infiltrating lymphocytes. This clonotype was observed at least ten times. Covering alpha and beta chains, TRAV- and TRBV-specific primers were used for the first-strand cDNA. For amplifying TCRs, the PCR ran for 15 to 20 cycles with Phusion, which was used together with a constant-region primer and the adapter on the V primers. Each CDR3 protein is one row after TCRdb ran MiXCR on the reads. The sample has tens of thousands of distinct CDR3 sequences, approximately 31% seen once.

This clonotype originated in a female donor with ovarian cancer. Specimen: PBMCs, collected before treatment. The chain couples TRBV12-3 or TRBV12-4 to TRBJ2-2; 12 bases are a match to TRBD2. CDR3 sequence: CASSAGLAGRGGELFF. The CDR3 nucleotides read TGTGCCAGCAGTGCTGGACTAGCGGGGAGAGGCGGGGAGCTGTTTTTT.